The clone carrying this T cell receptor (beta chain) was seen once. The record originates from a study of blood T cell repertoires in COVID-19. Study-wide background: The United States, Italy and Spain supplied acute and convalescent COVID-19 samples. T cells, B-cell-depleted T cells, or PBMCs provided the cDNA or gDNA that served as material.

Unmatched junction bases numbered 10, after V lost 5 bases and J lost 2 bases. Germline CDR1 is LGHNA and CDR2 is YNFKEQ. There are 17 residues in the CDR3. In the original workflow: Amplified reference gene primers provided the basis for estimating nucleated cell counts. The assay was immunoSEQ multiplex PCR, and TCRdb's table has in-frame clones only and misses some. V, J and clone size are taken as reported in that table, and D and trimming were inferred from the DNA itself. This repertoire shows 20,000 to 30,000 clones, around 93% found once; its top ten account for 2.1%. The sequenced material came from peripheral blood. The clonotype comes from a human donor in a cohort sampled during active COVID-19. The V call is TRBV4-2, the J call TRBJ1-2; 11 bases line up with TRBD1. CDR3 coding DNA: TGTGCCAGCAGCTCGCAGTTGGACAGGGGGCTGAACTATGGCTACACCTTC. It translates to CASSSQLDRGLNYGYTF.